Below, 4 T cell receptor beta chains from the same sample are listed, as sequenced in a study of T cell repertoires in cytomegalovirus infection. The antigens for these receptors are not known. TCRdb recomputed calls from the reads with MiXCR, one row per CDR3 protein. The sample lists under 450,000 distinct CDR3 sequences, approximately 35% occurring once. Specimen: cultured PBMCs, collected from culture after CMV antigen stimulation. Receptor source: a human donor in good health (CMV status not recorded). Some clones in this sample may be carry-over from other donors' samples.

This clonotype has only a few counts. The chain recombines TRBV7-8 with TRBJ1-2; 9 bases map to TRBD1. Germline CDR1 reads SGHVS; CDR2 reads FQNEAQ. This CDR3 has 15 amino acids. V gave up 6 bases and J gave up 5 bases; unmatched junction bases: 10. The CDR3 DNA is TGTGCCAGCAGGGATCGGGTACAGGGGGCATATGGCTACACCTTC. Residues: CASRDRVQGAYGYTF.

Only a few counts were recorded for this clonotype. V usage is TRBV12-3 or TRBV12-4 and J usage is TRBJ1-1; no clear D. Trimming took 4 bases from V and 2 from J, leaving 11 bases between them. This CDR3 comprises 14 residues. CDR3 sequence reads: CASSSQAANTEAFF. CDR3 DNA: TGTGCCAGCAGTTCCCAGGCGGCTAACACTGAAGCTTTCTTT.

The V and J genes are TRBV29-1 and TRBJ1-1, with D possibly being TRBD1 (5 bases). The CDR3 covers 13 residues. Trimming stripped 4 bases from V and 4 bases from J, with 13 bases between. In germline, CDR1 is SQVTM, CDR2 ANQGSEA. This CDR3 reads CSVAYSGGTEAFF. CDR3 bases: TGCAGCGTTGCCTATTCGGGGGGCACTGAAGCTTTCTTT.

The table lists this clonotype with a few counts. This chain links TRBV6-1 with TRBJ1-1; TRBD1 matches 9 bases. This CDR3 region has 13 residues. The germline V gene encodes CDR1 MNHNS and CDR2 SASEGT. V lost 5 bases and J lost 9; bases outside the gene matches: 7. The CDR3 DNA sequence: TGTGCCAGCAGTCGGGACAGGGTGGTCAAAGCTTTCTTT. Protein: CASSRDRVVKAFF.